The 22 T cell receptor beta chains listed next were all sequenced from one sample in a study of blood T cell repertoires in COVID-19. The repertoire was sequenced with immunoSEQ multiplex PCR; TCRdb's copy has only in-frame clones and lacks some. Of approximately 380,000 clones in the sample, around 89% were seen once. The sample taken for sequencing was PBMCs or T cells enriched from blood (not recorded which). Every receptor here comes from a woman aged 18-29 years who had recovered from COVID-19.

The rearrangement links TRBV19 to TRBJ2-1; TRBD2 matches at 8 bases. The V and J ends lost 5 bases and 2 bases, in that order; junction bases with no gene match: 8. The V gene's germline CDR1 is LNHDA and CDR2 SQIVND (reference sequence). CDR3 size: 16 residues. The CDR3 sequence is CASSPVSGGPYNEQFF. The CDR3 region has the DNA TGTGCCAGTAGTCCGGTAAGCGGGGGCCCCTACAATGAGCAGTTCTTC.

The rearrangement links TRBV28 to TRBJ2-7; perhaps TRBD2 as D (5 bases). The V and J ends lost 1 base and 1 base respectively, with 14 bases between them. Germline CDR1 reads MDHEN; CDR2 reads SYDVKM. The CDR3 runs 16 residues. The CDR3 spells CASSLSYEGLSYEQYF. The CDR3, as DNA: TGTGCCAGCAGTTTATCCTATGAGGGCCTATCCTACGAGCAGTACTTC.

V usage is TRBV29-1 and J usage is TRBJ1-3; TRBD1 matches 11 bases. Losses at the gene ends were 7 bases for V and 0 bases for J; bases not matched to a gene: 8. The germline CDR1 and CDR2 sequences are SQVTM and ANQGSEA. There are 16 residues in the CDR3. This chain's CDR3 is CSAGTGTGGSGNTIYF. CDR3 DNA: TGCAGCGCCGGAACCGGGACAGGGGGCTCTGGAAACACCATATATTTT.

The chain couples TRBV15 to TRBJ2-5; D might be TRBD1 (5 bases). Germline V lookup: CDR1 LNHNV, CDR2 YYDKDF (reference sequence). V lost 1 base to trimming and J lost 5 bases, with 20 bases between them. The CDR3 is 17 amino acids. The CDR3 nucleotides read TGTGCCACCAGCAGAGTTTTAGGGCCAGGGTCCGCGGAGACCCAGTACTTC. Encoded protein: CATSRVLGPGSAETQYF. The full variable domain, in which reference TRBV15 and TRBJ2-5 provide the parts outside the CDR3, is DAMVIQNPRYQVTQFGKPVTLSCSQTLNHNVMYWYQQKSSQAPKLLFHYYDKDFNNEADTPDNFQSRRPNTSFCFLDIRSPGLGDTAMYLCATSRVLGPGSAETQYFGPGTRLLVL.

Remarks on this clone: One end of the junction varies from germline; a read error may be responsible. CDR3 residues: CASSKDGGVAWTEAFF. CDR3 DNA: TGCGCCAGCAGCAAAGATGGGGGGGTCGCCTGGACTGAAGCTTTCTTT. The rearrangement joins TRBV4-1 to TRBJ1-1, with D possibly TRBD1 on 5 matching bases. The length of the CDR3 is 16 residues. Germline V gives CDR1 MGHRA, CDR2 YSYEKL.

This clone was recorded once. The CDR3 here is CASSMLAGNTIYF. Here the CDR3 DNA reads TGTGCCAGCAGTATGCTAGCTGGAAACACCATATATTTT. The V gene is TRBV6-6, the J gene TRBJ1-3; the D is unclear. The V end was cut by 5 bases, the J end by 2 bases, with 7 bases between. The CDR3 extends over 13 amino acids. CDR1 MNHNY and CDR2 SVGAGI come from the germline V gene (reference sequence).

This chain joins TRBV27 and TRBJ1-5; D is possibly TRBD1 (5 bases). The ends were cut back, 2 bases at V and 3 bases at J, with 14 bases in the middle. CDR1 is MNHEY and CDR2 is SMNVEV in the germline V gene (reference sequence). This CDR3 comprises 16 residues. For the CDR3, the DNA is TGTGCCAGCAGTTTACTCTCAGGGTTAGACAATCAGCCCCAGCATTTT. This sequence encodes CASSLLSGLDNQPQHF.

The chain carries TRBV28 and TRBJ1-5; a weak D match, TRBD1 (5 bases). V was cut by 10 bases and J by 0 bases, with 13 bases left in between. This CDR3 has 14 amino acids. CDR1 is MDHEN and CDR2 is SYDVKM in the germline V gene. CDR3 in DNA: TGTGCCACCCGTAGACAGTATAGCAATCAGCCCCAGCATTTT. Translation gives CATRRQYSNQPQHF. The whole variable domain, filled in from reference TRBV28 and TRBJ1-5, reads DVKVTQSSRYLVKRTGEKVFLECVQDMDHENMFWYRQDPGLGLRLIYFSYDVKMKEKGDIPEGYSVSREKKERFSLILESASTNQTSMYLCATRRQYSNQPQHFGDGTRLSIL.

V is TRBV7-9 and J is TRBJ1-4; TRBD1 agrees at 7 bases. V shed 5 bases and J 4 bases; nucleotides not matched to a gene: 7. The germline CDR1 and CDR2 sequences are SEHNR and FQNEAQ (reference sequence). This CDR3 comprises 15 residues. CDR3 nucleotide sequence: TGTGCCAGCAGCCAGAGGACAGGCTATAATGAAAAACTGTTTTTT. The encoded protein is CASSQRTGYNEKLFF.

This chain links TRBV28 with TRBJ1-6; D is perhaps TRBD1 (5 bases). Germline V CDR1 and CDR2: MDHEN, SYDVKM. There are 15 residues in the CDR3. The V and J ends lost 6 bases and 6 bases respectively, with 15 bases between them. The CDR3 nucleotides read TGTGCCAGCAGCGCTGGGGCTCGAATTAATTCACCCCTCCACTTT. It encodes CASSAGARINSPLHF.

The CDR3 DNA follows: TGCGCCAGCAGCCCACGAAGAAGCAATTTAGATCAGCCCCAGCATTTT. Translation gives CASSPRRSNLDQPQHF. This chain uses TRBV4-1 with TRBJ1-5; D is unclear. CDR3 size: 16 residues. Germline V CDR1 and CDR2: MGHRA, YSYEKL. V was trimmed by 4 bases and J by 5 bases, leaving 18 bases between them.

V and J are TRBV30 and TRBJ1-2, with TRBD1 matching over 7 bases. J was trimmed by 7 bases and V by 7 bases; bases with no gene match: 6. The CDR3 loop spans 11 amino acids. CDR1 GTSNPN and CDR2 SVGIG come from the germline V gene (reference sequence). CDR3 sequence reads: CASRQGLGYTF. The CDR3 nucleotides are TGTGCCTCCAGACAGGGTCTTGGCTACACCTTC. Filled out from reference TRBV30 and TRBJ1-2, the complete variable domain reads SQTIHQWPATLVQPVGSPLSLECTVEGTSNPNLYWYRQAAGRGLQLLFYSVGIGQISSEVPQNLSASRPQDRQFILSSKKLLLSDSGFYLCASRQGLGYTFGSGTRLTVV.

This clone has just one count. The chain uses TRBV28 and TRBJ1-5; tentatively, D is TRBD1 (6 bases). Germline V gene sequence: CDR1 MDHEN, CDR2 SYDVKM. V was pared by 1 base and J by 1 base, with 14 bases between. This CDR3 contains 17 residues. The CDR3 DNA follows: TGTGCCAGCAGTTTATTGGCCGGGACAACGAGCAATCAGCCCCAGCATTTT. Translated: CASSLLAGTTSNQPQHF. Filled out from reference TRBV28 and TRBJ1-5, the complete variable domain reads DVKVTQSSRYLVKRTGEKVFLECVQDMDHENMFWYRQDPGLGLRLIYFSYDVKMKEKGDIPEGYSVSREKKERFSLILESASTNQTSMYLCASSLLAGTTSNQPQHFGDGTRLSIL.

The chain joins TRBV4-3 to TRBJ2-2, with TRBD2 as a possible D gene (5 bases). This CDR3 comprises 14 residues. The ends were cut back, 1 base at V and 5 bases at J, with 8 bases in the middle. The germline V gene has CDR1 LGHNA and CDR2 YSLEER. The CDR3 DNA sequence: TGCGCCAGCAGCCAAGTCGGCGGGACCGGGGAGCTGTTTTTT. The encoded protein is CASSQVGGTGELFF.

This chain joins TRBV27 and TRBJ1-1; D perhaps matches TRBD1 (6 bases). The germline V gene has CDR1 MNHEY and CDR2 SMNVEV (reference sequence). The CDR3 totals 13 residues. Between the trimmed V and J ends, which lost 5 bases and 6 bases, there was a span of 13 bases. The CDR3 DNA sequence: TGTGCCAGCAGTCTACTCAGGGGAGCTGAAGCTTTCTTT. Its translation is CASSLLRGAEAFF.

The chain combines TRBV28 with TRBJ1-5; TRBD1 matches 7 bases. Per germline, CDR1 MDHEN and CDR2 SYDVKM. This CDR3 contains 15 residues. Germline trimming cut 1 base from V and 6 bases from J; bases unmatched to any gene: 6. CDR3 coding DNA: TGTGCCAGCAGTTTATATTTCGAGGGGGCTCAGCCCCAGCATTTT. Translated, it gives CASSLYFEGAQPQHF.

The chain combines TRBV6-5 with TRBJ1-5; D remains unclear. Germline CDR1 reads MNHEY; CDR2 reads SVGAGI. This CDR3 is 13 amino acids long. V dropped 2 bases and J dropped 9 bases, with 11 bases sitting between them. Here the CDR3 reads CASSYMTGGPQHF. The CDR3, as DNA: TGTGCCAGCAGTTACATGACCGGCGGGCCCCAGCATTTT.

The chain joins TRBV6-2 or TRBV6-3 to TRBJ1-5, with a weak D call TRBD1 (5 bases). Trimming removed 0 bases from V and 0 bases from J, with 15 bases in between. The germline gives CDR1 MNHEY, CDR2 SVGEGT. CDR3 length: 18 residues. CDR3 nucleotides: TGTGCCAGCAGTTACTCGACCAGGGTGCGGTATAGCAATCAGCCCCAGCATTTT. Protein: CASSYSTRVRYSNQPQHF.

The CDR3 nucleotides read TGTGCCAGCAGGGGAGGGGGGGCAACTGAAGCTTTCTTT. Translating gives CASRGGGATEAFF. The chain recombines TRBV12-3 or TRBV12-4 with TRBJ1-1; tentatively, D is TRBD1 (6 bases). The length of the CDR3 is 13 residues. V lost 6 bases, J lost 5 bases, and 13 bases lay in between.

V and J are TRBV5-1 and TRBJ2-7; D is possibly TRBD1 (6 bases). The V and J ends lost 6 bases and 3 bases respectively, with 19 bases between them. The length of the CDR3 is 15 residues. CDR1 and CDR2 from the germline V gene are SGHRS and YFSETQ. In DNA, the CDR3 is TGCGCCAGCATCCTTAACCCCGGACAGAACTACGAGCAGTACTTC. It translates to CASILNPGQNYEQYF.

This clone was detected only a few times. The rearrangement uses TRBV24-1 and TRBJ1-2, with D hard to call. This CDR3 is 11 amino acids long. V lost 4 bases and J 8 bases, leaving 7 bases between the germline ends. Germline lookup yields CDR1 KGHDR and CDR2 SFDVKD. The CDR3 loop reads CATSDPRGYTF. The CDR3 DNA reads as TGTGCCACCAGTGACCCGCGAGGCTACACCTTC.

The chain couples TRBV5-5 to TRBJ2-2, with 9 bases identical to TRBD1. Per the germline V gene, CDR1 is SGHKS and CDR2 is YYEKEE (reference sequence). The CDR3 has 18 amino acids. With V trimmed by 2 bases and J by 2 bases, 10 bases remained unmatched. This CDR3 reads CASSFRDREKLNTGELFF. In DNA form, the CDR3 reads TGTGCCAGCAGCTTCCGGGACAGGGAGAAACTTAACACCGGGGAGCTGTTTTTT.